A selection of T cell receptor beta chains follows, all from one sample in a study of T cell repertoires in cytomegalovirus infection. TCRdb fed the reads into MiXCR, producing one record per CDR3 protein. The sample contains 76,000 or so distinct CDR3 sequences, approximately 3.7% of which appear only once. Input material: PBMCs. These receptors were obtained from a human donor in good health (CMV status not recorded). Some clones in this sample may be carry-over from other donors' samples. Both conserved end residues are part of each CDR3. Each record gives: clone size, V gene, CDR3 length, J gene, D gene, CDR3 protein, CDR3 DNA. D genes are given only for firm matches. Not every row has a clone size; where given, it reads once, few, many or a size class.

size: many
V: TRBV11-3
length: 13
J: TRBJ1-6
D: .
CDR3: CASSRAKDSPLHF
DNA: TGTGCCAGCAGTCGGGCGAAGGATTCACCCCTCCACTTT

size: many
V: TRBV5-1
length: 14
J: TRBJ1-2
D: .
CDR3: CASSLESTNYGYTF
DNA: TGCGCCAGCAGCTTGGAGAGTACTAACTATGGCTACACCTTC

size: many
V: TRBV18
length: 14
J: TRBJ2-3
D: .
CDR3: CASSPATFGDTQYF
DNA: TGTGCCAGCTCACCAGCAACCTTTGGAGATACGCAGTATTTT

size: many
V: TRBV7-8
length: 14
J: TRBJ1-5
D: TRBD1
CDR3: CASSLASGGQPQHF
DNA: TGTGCCAGCAGCTTAGCTTCAGGGGGTCAGCCCCAGCATTTT

size: medium-sized
V: TRBV7-9
length: 20
J: TRBJ2-1
D: TRBD1
CDR3: CASSHPHRGPIWGNYNEQFF
DNA: TGTGCCAGCAGCCATCCCCACAGGGGTCCTATCTGGGGAAACTACAATGAGCAGTTCTTC

size: medium-sized
V: TRBV7-8
length: 13
J: TRBJ1-2
D: TRBD1
CDR3: CASSMRDSRGYTF
DNA: TGTGCCAGCAGCATGAGGGACAGCAGGGGCTACACCTTC

size: many
V: TRBV7-2
length: 11
J: TRBJ2-1
D: .
CDR3: CASSFFNEQFF
DNA: TGTGCCAGCAGCTTTTTCAATGAGCAGTTCTTC

size: many
V: TRBV27
length: 15
J: TRBJ1-5
D: .
CDR3: CASSLYGQSNQPQHF
DNA: TGTGCCAGCAGTTTATATGGACAGAGCAATCAGCCCCAGCATTTT

size: many
V: TRBV28
length: 15
J: TRBJ1-2
D: .
CDR3: CASSSRTLPEYGYTF
DNA: TGTGCCAGCAGTTCGCGGACCCTCCCCGAGTATGGCTACACCTTC

size: many
V: TRBV7-2
length: 15
J: TRBJ2-7
D: .
CDR3: CASSLGADSSYEQYF
DNA: TGTGCCAGCAGCTTAGGTGCGGATAGCTCCTACGAGCAGTACTTC

size: many
V: TRBV6-2/TRBV6-3
length: 16
J: TRBJ1-2
D: TRBD1
CDR3: CASRFSTGDINYGYTF
DNA: TGTGCCAGCAGATTTTCGACAGGGGACATTAACTATGGCTACACCTTC

size: many
V: TRBV11-1
length: 12
J: TRBJ1-1
D: .
CDR3: CASSGENTEAFF
DNA: TGTGCCAGCAGTGGGGAGAACACTGAAGCTTTCTTT

size: many
V: TRBV7-9
length: 12
J: TRBJ2-7
D: .
CDR3: CASSTRQYEQYF
DNA: TGTGCCAGCAGCACCCGACAGTACGAGCAGTACTTC

size: many
V: TRBV6-1
length: 14
J: TRBJ1-4
D: .
CDR3: CASSEVADNEKLFF
DNA: TGTGCCAGCAGTGAAGTTGCGGATAATGAAAAACTGTTTTTT

size: many
V: TRBV7-2
length: 15
J: TRBJ1-5
D: .
CDR3: CASSLRGRSNQPQHF
DNA: TGTGCCAGCAGCCTCCGAGGGCGTAGCAATCAGCCCCAGCATTTT

size: many
V: TRBV7-2
length: 16
J: TRBJ2-3
D: .
CDR3: CASSLWGIEGTDTQYF
DNA: TGTGCCAGCAGCTTATGGGGGATTGAAGGCACAGATACGCAGTATTTT

size: many
V: TRBV7-3
length: 15
J: TRBJ1-1
D: .
CDR3: CASSQTGRLNTEAFF
DNA: TGTGCCAGCAGCCAGACCGGACGGTTGAACACTGAAGCTTTCTTT

size: many
V: TRBV20-1
length: 14
J: TRBJ1-5
D: .
CDR3: CSARSRVSNQPQHF
DNA: TGCAGTGCTAGGTCGAGGGTCAGCAATCAGCCCCAGCATTTT

size: many
V: TRBV7-2
length: 17
J: TRBJ2-3
D: TRBD1
CDR3: CASSSRWDRVSTDTQYF
DNA: TGTGCCAGCAGCTCCCGCTGGGACAGGGTCTCGACAGATACGCAGTATTTT

size: many
V: TRBV10-2
length: 16
J: TRBJ1-1
D: .
CDR3: CASSESLRVKDTEAFF
DNA: TGCGCCAGCAGTGAGTCGCTCAGGGTAAAGGACACTGAAGCTTTCTTT

size: .
V: TRBV11-3
length: 15
J: TRBJ2-3
D: .
CDR3: CASSRTGAGTDTQYF
DNA: TGTGCCAGCAGCCGTACTGGAGCGGGCACAGATACGCAGTATTTT

size: .
V: TRBV7-2
length: 14
J: TRBJ2-5
D: TRBD2
CDR3: CASSLRGAFGTQYF
DNA: TGTGCCAGCAGCTTGCGGGGGGCATTTGGGACCCAGTACTTC

size: many
V: TRBV10-3
length: 12
J: TRBJ1-6
D: .
CDR3: CAISDSGSPLHF
DNA: TGTGCCATCAGTGACTCGGGTTCACCCCTCCACTTT

size: many
V: TRBV11-3
length: 13
J: TRBJ1-1
D: .
CDR3: CASSLAKHTEAFF
DNA: TGTGCCAGCAGCTTAGCAAAACACACTGAAGCTTTCTTT

size: many
V: TRBV7-8
length: 16
J: TRBJ1-6
D: TRBD1
CDR3: CASSAHTGEFNSPLHF
DNA: TGTGCCAGCAGCGCCCACACAGGGGAGTTCAATTCACCCCTCCACTTT

size: many
V: TRBV7-9
length: 15
J: TRBJ2-1
D: TRBD2
CDR3: CASSPSSGEHNEQFF
DNA: TGTGCCAGCAGCCCAAGCAGCGGGGAACACAATGAGCAGTTCTTC

size: many
V: TRBV7-2
length: 15
J: TRBJ1-2
D: .
CDR3: CASSFRAKGSDGYTF
DNA: TGTGCCAGCAGCTTTAGAGCAAAGGGGTCTGATGGCTACACCTTC

size: many
V: TRBV7-9
length: 14
J: TRBJ1-6
D: .
CDR3: CASSLGGYGSPLHF
DNA: TGTGCCAGCAGCTTAGGGGGATACGGCTCACCCCTCCACTTT

size: many
V: TRBV11-2
length: 14
J: TRBJ1-2
D: .
CDR3: CASSSLRRPRSYTF
DNA: TGTGCCAGCAGCTCTCTAAGAAGACCCCGGAGCTACACCTTC

size: many
V: TRBV7-2
length: 17
J: TRBJ1-5
D: .
CDR3: CASSLVGAGYSNQPQHF
DNA: TGTGCCAGCAGCTTAGTTGGGGCAGGCTATAGCAATCAGCCCCAGCATTTT

size: many
V: TRBV27
length: 16
J: TRBJ1-4
D: .
CDR3: CASSPIRTRANEKLFF
DNA: TGTGCCAGCAGCCCAATCCGGACGCGGGCTAATGAAAAACTGTTTTTT

size: many
V: TRBV6-5
length: 14
J: TRBJ1-6
D: TRBD1
CDR3: CASSLGQGRLPLHF
DNA: TGTGCCAGCAGTCTTGGACAGGGACGGTTGCCCCTCCACTTT

size: many
V: TRBV7-3
length: 14
J: TRBJ1-1
D: .
CDR3: CASSFEGGYTEAFF
DNA: TGTGCCAGCAGCTTTGAGGGGGGGTACACTGAAGCTTTCTTT

size: many
V: TRBV7-9
length: 20
J: TRBJ1-1
D: .
CDR3: CASSSPPGHHNRGRNTEAFF
DNA: TGTGCCAGCAGCTCGCCCCCGGGACACCACAATAGGGGGAGGAACACTGAAGCTTTCTTT

size: many
V: TRBV28
length: 12
J: TRBJ1-4
D: .
CDR3: CATKKDGEKLFF
DNA: TGTGCCACCAAAAAGGACGGAGAAAAACTGTTTTTT

size: many
V: TRBV20-1
length: 15
J: TRBJ1-4
D: .
CDR3: CSARDRRNTNEKLFF
DNA: TGCAGTGCTAGAGATCGCCGGAACACTAATGAAAAACTGTTTTTT

size: many
V: TRBV3-1
length: 11
J: TRBJ1-4
D: .
CDR3: CASRRGEKLFF
DNA: TGTGCCAGCAGGAGAGGTGAAAAACTGTTTTTT

size: many
V: TRBV28
length: 13
J: TRBJ1-2
D: .
CDR3: CASSPQDYYGYTF
DNA: TGTGCCAGCAGTCCCCAGGATTACTATGGCTACACCTTC

size: many
V: TRBV20-1
length: 14
J: TRBJ1-2
D: TRBD1
CDR3: CSAQERDRVSGYTF
DNA: TGCAGTGCCCAAGAGCGGGACAGGGTCTCTGGCTACACCTTC